The TCR beta chain described here comes from a study of blood T cells in healthy people across ages. With regard to this clonotype: Being one base from a much bigger clone, this may be a read error.

Germline V gene lookup returns CDR1 SGHTA and CDR2 FQGNSA. CDR3 length: 13 residues. V was pared by 2 bases and J by 5 bases, with 7 bases between. Combining a sample-barcoded 5' primer with a J-beta primer mix, a second PCR ran for 7 to 11 cycles. TCRdb called the 5' RACE reads again in MiXCR, with one record for every CDR3 protein. The sample shows approximately 1.5 million distinct CDR3 sequences, approximately 32% of them seen only once. Sequencing was done on a sample of blood. The source of this sequence is a woman aged 25 to 45 in good health. The rearrangement links TRBV7-2 to TRBJ2-4; no clear D. Here the CDR3 reads CTSSLSRENIQYF. CDR3 DNA: TGTACCAGCAGCTTATCCCGGGAAAACATTCAGTACTTC.